This T cell receptor (beta chain) was documented in a study of shared clonotypes between healthy human individuals. Study-wide results and limits: Naive subsets typically showed greater estimated richness than memory subsets.

A split of CD4+ cells into CD45RA+ naive and CD45RA-negative memory subsets was performed. Comments on this clone: Its antigen is undetermined.

The germline V and J ends were trimmed by 0 bases and 0 bases, with 9 bases remaining between them. This CDR3 comprises 16 residues. Germline loops: CDR1 SGHAT, CDR2 FQNNGV. Using roughly 200 ng DNA, 30,000 or so T cell genomes, the sorted-subset replicate PCRs were run. Only in-frame clones appear in the TCRdb table, and some are missing; sequencing was by immunoSEQ multiplex PCR. The sample has approximately 2.3 million clones, approximately 95% seen once; the top ten hold under 0.45%. Sample: naive CD4+ T cells from PBMCs. Subset defined: CD45RA+ positively selected. This chain uses TRBV11-2 with TRBJ2-1; tentatively, D is TRBD2 (5 bases). The sequence came from a man in his late teens or twenties in good health. Some clones in this sample may be carry-over from other donors' samples. In DNA, the CDR3 is TGTGCCAGCAGCTTAGAGGGAGCGGTCTCCTACAATGAGCAGTTCTTC. Amino acids: CASSLEGAVSYNEQFF.